This T cell receptor (beta chain) emerged from a study of blood T cell repertoires in COVID-19. The CDR3 covers 14 residues. Germline V lookup: CDR1 SEHNR, CDR2 FQNEAQ (reference sequence). V lost 3 bases and J lost 10; bases outside the gene matches: 10. Produced via immunoSEQ multiplex PCR; TCRdb's table is partial and in-frame only. The table has under 65,000 clones, 75% to 95% seen once. This rearrangement joins TRBV7-9 to TRBJ1-2, with 8 bases that match TRBD1. This TCR derives from a man aged 50-59 years with acute or convalescent COVID-19. Source material: peripheral blood. The CDR3 reads CASSLGQAFQDYTF. The CDR3 coding sequence is TGTGCCAGCAGCTTGGGACAGGCCTTCCAGGACTACACCTTC.